This TCR beta chain was identified during a study of beta chain features in type 1 diabetes. Study summary: There was similarity between patients and healthy donors in age, gender and cell yields.

Staining for CD45RO/CCR7/CD25/CD127/CD95/CD27 allowed sorting of CD4+ naive, central memory, regulatory and stem cell-like memory cells. In this sample, this clone turned up a few times. Its antigen is as yet unknown. Study findings and constraints: TCRB repertoires of naive, central memory and Treg cells appeared more similar among patients than among healthy donors. Shorter TCRB CDR3s, moderately but significantly so, marked every one of the four CD4+ subsets in Type 1 diabetes patients.

V was shortened by 2 bases and J by 0 bases, with 15 bases between the two germline ends. The germline V gene encodes CDR1 KGHSH and CDR2 LQKENI. The CDR3 covers 17 residues. Expressed TCRB transcripts got sequenced, as all isolated RNA was reverse transcribed. The data were produced by immunoSEQ multiplex PCR, yet TCRdb's version contains in-frame clones alone and is incomplete. The repertoire consists of some 250,000 clones, with 11% occurring once and the leading ten covering over 0.015%. The sample consisted of naive CD4+ T cells from blood. The chain recombines TRBV18 with TRBJ2-3, with D maybe TRBD2 (5 bases). This TCR was sampled from a young man with type 1 diabetes. DNA of the CDR3: TGTGCCAGCTCACCAGAGAGGGCTCGGATGAGCACAGATACGCAGTATTTT. It specifies CASSPERARMSTDTQYF.